The 15 T cell receptor beta chains below all came from one sample that was sequenced in a study of technical replicates of blood from a handful of donors. This table comes from immunoSEQ multiplex PCR, and its TCRdb copy is limited to in-frame clones, with some not included. The top ten hold 0.3% to 0.4% of the sample, which has about 75,000 clones, 91% seen once. Source material: T cells isolated from PBMCs. The receptors come from a human donor in good health. Some clones in this sample may be carry-over from other donors' samples.

The chain is built from TRBV27 and TRBJ2-2; TRBD1 matches 12 bases. The CDR3 extends over 18 amino acids. The J segment lost 2 bases and the V segment lost 5 bases, leaving 9 bases of the junction unmatched. Germline V gene sequence: CDR1 MNHEY, CDR2 SMNVEV (reference sequence). Here the CDR3 reads CASSLGTGGDLNTGELFF. DNA for the CDR3: TGTGCCAGCAGTCTCGGGACAGGGGGCGACTTAAACACCGGGGAGCTGTTTTTT.

The V gene is TRBV5-4, the J gene TRBJ2-5, with TRBD1 identical over 8 bases. This CDR3 comprises 13 residues. Trimming at V came to 4 bases and at J to 5 bases, leaving 4 bases not matched to a gene. From germline, CDR1 is SGHNT and CDR2 YYREEE (reference sequence). This chain's CDR3 is CASSPDRAETQYF. The CDR3 DNA reads as TGTGCCAGCAGCCCGGACAGGGCCGAGACCCAGTACTTC.

V is TRBV29-1 and J is TRBJ2-7; TRBD1 matches at 8 bases. Germline V lookup: CDR1 SQVTM, CDR2 ANQGSEA. Trimming cost V 5 bases and J 6 bases; bases outside gene matches: 15. The CDR3 runs 15 residues. The CDR3 protein is CSVLDRVLATVEQYF. The CDR3 coding sequence is TGCAGCGTTCTGGACAGGGTGCTAGCGACCGTCGAGCAGTACTTC.

Only one count was recorded for this clone. The V gene is TRBV19, the J gene TRBJ1-5, with TRBD1 identical over 8 bases. Germline loops: CDR1 LNHDA, CDR2 SQIVND (reference sequence). After removal of 4 bases from V and 3 bases from J, the junction contained 11 bases not matched to a gene. The CDR3 sequence is 17 residues long. The DNA for the CDR3 is TGTGCCAGTAGTACCCCCCCCGGGACAGGATACAATCAGCCCCAGCATTTT. This translates into CASSTPPGTGYNQPQHF.

This clone was detected once. This sequence joins TRBV4-1 and TRBJ2-5, with 8 nucleotides matching TRBD2. The J call is uncertain, as TRBJ2-7 better fits the DNA end. The CDR3 spans 15 residues. Per germline, CDR1 MGHRA and CDR2 YSYEKL. The DNA for the CDR3 is TGCGCCAGCAGCGCTAGCGGGTTACCCTCCTACGAGCAGTACTTC. Encoded protein: CASSASGLPSYEQYF.

This clone was seen just once. This chain links TRBV6-5 with TRBJ2-7; D remains unclear. The CDR3 consists of 14 residues. Germline V gene data show CDR1 as MNHEY and CDR2 as SVGAGI. Trimming took off 7 bases at V and 2 bases at J, with 15 bases between the two ends. For the CDR3, the DNA is TGTGCCAGCATCAAGACACTCTACCCCTACGAGCAGTACTTC. It is translated as CASIKTLYPYEQYF.

This chain links TRBV4-1 with TRBJ2-6, with TRBD1 matching 7 bases. CDR3 length equals 21 residues. The germline CDR1 and CDR2 sequences are MGHRA and YSYEKL. The V gene end was trimmed by 4 bases and the J gene end by 0 bases; junction bases not matched to a gene: 18. This CDR3 reads CASSLSPGQLKPFSGANVLTF. As DNA, the CDR3 is TGCGCCAGCAGCCTCTCCCCGGGACAGCTAAAACCTTTCTCTGGGGCCAACGTCCTGACTTTC.

As DNA, the CDR3 is TGTGCCAGCATCCCGGGGGTACGCACCGGGGAGCTGTTTTTT. This encodes CASIPGVRTGELFF. This sequence joins TRBV28 and TRBJ2-2, with TRBD2 as a possible D gene (6 bases). Germline V gene lookup returns CDR1 MDHEN and CDR2 SYDVKM. The V end was cut by 7 bases, the J end by 4 bases, with 13 bases between. The CDR3 is 14 amino acids.

The chain joins TRBV29-1 to TRBJ2-7, with a weak D call TRBD2 (7 bases). Germline V gene data show CDR1 as SQVTM and CDR2 as ANQGSEA. Trimming cost V 4 bases and J 3 bases, with 13 bases left between them. This CDR3 has 13 amino acids. The chain's CDR3 is CSVVRGGNYEQYF. CDR3 coding DNA: TGCAGCGTTGTGAGGGGGGGAAACTACGAGCAGTACTTC.

The chain links TRBV6-6 to TRBJ2-7; TRBD1 matches at 7 bases. The germline V gene has CDR1 MNHNY and CDR2 SVGAGI (reference sequence). V gave up 4 bases and J gave up 3 bases; unmatched junction bases: 12. The CDR3 is 16 amino acids. The CDR3 protein is CASSSQYPTGNYEQYF. DNA of the CDR3: TGTGCCAGCAGTTCTCAGTACCCGACAGGGAACTACGAGCAGTACTTC.

Concerning this clone: Relative to the germline gene, one junction end is altered; a read error may explain this. The chain has TRBV7-9 and TRBJ2-7, with D perhaps TRBD2 (6 bases). In germline, CDR1 is SEHNR, CDR2 FQNEAQ (reference sequence). This CDR3 contains 14 residues. The CDR3 DNA follows: TGTGCCAGCAGTTTAGGAGGGAAGGGCTACGAGCAGTACTTC. This sequence encodes CASSLGGKGYEQYF.

The rearrangement joins TRBV5-5 to TRBJ2-5; a possible D gene is TRBD1 (6 bases). The germline V gene has CDR1 SGHKS and CDR2 YYEKEE (reference sequence). The CDR3 loop spans 15 amino acids. Trimming left V 1 base short and J 0 bases short, with 10 bases between. This CDR3 reads CASSLYRANQETQYF. Written as DNA, the CDR3 is TGTGCCAGCAGCTTGTACAGGGCCAACCAAGAGACCCAGTACTTC.

The chain employs TRBV6-5 and TRBJ2-2; TRBD2 matches at 10 bases. V lost 3 bases and J lost 6; bases outside the gene matches: 7. This CDR3 comprises 16 residues. The germline V gene encodes CDR1 MNHEY and CDR2 SVGAGI. The CDR3 protein is CASSYMGLAGAGELFF. CDR3 DNA sequence: TGTGCCAGCAGTTATATGGGTCTAGCGGGAGCCGGGGAGCTGTTTTTT.

This clone was recorded once. V and J are TRBV30 and TRBJ1-5; 8 positions match TRBD1. The CDR3 sequence is 14 residues long. V gave up 8 bases and J gave up 0 bases; unmatched junction bases: 6. Germline V CDR1 and CDR2: GTSNPN, SVGIG (reference sequence). CDR3 nucleotide sequence: TGTGCCGTCTGGACAGGGAGTAGCAATCAGCCCCAGCATTTT. Translated: CAVWTGSSNQPQHF.

The chain carries TRBV18 and TRBJ2-3; D perhaps matches TRBD1 (5 bases). This CDR3 is 17 amino acids long. Per germline, CDR1 KGHSH and CDR2 LQKENI. Trimming pared 2 bases from V and 1 base from J, leaving 16 bases between. DNA of the CDR3: TGTGCCAGCTCACCAAGACTGGCTAAAGGGGGCACAGATACGCAGTATTTT. It is translated as CASSPRLAKGGTDTQYF.